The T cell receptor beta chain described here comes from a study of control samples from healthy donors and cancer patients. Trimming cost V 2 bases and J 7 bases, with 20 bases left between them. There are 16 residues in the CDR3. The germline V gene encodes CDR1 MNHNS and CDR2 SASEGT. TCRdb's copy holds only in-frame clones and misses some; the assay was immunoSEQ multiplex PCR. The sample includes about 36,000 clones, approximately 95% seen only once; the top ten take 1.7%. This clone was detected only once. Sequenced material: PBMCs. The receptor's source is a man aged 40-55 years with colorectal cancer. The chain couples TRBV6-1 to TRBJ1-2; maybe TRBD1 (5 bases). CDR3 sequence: CASSEKLGVGGGGYTF. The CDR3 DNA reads TGTGCCAGCAGTGAAAAGTTGGGTGTCGGGGGGGGTGGCTACACCTTC.